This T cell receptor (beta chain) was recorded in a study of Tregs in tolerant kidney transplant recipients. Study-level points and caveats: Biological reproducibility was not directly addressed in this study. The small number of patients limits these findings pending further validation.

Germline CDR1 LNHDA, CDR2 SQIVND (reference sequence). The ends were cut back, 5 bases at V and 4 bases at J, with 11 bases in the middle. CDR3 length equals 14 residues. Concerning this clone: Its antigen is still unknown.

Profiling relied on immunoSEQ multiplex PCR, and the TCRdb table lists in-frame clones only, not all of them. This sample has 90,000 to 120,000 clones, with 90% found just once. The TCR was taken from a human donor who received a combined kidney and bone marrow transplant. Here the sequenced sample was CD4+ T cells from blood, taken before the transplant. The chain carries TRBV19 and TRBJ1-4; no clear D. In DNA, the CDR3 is TGTGCCAGTAGTGGCCCCCCCCATAATGAAAAACTGTTTTTT. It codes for CASSGPPHNEKLFF.